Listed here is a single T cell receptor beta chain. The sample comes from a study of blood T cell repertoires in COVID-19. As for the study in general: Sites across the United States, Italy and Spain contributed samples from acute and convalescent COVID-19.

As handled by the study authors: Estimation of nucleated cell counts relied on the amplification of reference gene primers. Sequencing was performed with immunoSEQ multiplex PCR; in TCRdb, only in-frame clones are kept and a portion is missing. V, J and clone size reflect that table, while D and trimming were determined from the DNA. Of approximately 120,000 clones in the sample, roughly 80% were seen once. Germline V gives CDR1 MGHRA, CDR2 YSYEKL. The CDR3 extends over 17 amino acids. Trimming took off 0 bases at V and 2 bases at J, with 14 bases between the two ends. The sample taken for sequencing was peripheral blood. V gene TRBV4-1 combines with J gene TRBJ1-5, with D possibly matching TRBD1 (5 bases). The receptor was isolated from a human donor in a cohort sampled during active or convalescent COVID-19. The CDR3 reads CASSQDGGDWGNQPQHF. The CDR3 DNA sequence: TGCGCCAGCAGCCAAGATGGCGGGGACTGGGGCAATCAGCCCCAGCATTTT.